These T cell receptor beta chains were read from a single sample in a study of T-cell reconstitution after alpha-beta-depleted transplantation in children. TCRdb re-called the PCR reads with MiXCR, one entry per CDR3 protein. The sample has roughly 500,000 distinct CDR3 sequences, 32% seen once; the top ten hold 2% to 3%. Source: PBMCs from the stem cell graft donor, taken from the stem cell graft. The receptors come from a human donor who donated a stem cell graft to a child with aplastic anemia. Each CDR3 is given with its conserved first and last residue. A D gene is named only where the DNA matches it firmly. Only part of the rows carry a size: once, few, many, or a class if the clone is expanded.

CDR3aa | CDR3nt | j_gene | abundance | v_gene | d_gene
CASSIRDGSYEQYF | TGTGCCAGTAGTATTCGGGACGGATCCTACGAGCAGTACTTC | TRBJ2-7 | many | TRBV19 | -
CSVPAGQVLYGYTF | TGCAGCGTCCCCGCGGGTCAGGTTCTATATGGCTACACCTTC | TRBJ1-2 | - | TRBV29-1 | -
CASSPFGTSGKETQYF | TGCGCCAGCAGCCCCTTCGGGACTAGCGGAAAAGAGACCCAGTACTTC | TRBJ2-5 | - | TRBV5-1 | TRBD2
CASSEGQGVTEAFF | TGTGCCAGCAGTGAGGGACAGGGAGTCACTGAAGCTTTCTTT | TRBJ1-1 | - | TRBV25-1 | TRBD1
CASSLGQGWETQYF | TGTGCCAGCAGTTTGGGACAGGGATGGGAGACCCAGTACTTC | TRBJ2-5 | - | TRBV5-8 | TRBD1
CASSPSIGNTEAFF | TGTGCCAGCAGCCCAAGTATAGGGAACACTGAAGCTTTCTTT | TRBJ1-1 | few | TRBV7-2 | -
CASSQGIGSNTGELFF | TGTGCCAGCAGCCAAGGTATCGGCTCGAACACCGGGGAGCTGTTTTTT | TRBJ2-2 | - | TRBV4-2 | -
CASRQTLGTEQFF | TGTGCCAGCAGACAGACACTGGGAACTGAGCAGTTCTTC | TRBJ2-1 | - | TRBV12-3/TRBV12-4 | -
CASSESWQGNQPQHF | TGCGCCAGCAGTGAGTCGTGGCAGGGGAATCAGCCCCAGCATTTT | TRBJ1-5 | - | TRBV10-2 | -
CASTLTSGTINTQYF | TGTGCCAGCACCTTGACTAGCGGGACCATAAATACGCAGTATTTT | TRBJ2-3 | - | TRBV7-2 | TRBD2
CASSESYRVGMNTEAFF | TGTGCCAGCAGTGAATCCTATAGAGTAGGGATGAACACTGAAGCTTTCTTT | TRBJ1-1 | few | TRBV25-1 | -
CAISVASVGDEQFF | TGTGCCATCAGTGTGGCTAGCGTTGGGGATGAGCAGTTCTTC | TRBJ2-1 | - | TRBV10-3 | -
CASTRFSYEQYF | TGTGCCAGCACCCGCTTCTCCTACGAGCAGTACTTC | TRBJ2-7 | - | TRBV6-2/TRBV6-3 | -
CASSWGYGSPQGYTF | TGTGCCAGCAGTTGGGGTTACGGGAGCCCTCAGGGCTACACCTTC | TRBJ1-2 | - | TRBV12-3/TRBV12-4 | -
CASSQGLAANTGELFF | TGCGCCAGCAGCCAGGGACTAGCGGCGAACACCGGGGAGCTGTTTTTT | TRBJ2-2 | few | TRBV4-3 | TRBD2
CASGQVADTQYF | TGTGCCAGCGGACAGGTAGCAGATACGCAGTATTTT | TRBJ2-3 | few | TRBV12-3/TRBV12-4 | TRBD1
CASSISAGSRQETQYF | TGTGCCAGTAGTATATCGGCAGGGAGTAGGCAAGAGACCCAGTACTTC | TRBJ2-5 | few | TRBV19 | -
CASRWDQPQHF | TGTGCCAGCAGGTGGGATCAGCCCCAGCATTTT | TRBJ1-5 | - | TRBV6-1 | -
CSAKMNRVSNQPQHF | TGCAGTGCTAAGATGAACAGGGTTAGCAATCAGCCCCAGCATTTT | TRBJ1-5 | - | TRBV20-1 | -
CSATGSMGYEQYF | TGCAGTGCCACCGGGTCCATGGGCTACGAGCAGTACTTC | TRBJ2-7 | few | TRBV20-1 | -
CASSQRRGGNTEAFF | TGTGCCAGCAGCCAACGACGGGGAGGGAACACTGAAGCTTTCTTT | TRBJ1-1 | - | TRBV11-2 | -
CASSFRRGTEAFF | TGTGCCAGCAGTTTTCGCAGGGGCACTGAAGCTTTCTTT | TRBJ1-1 | few | TRBV27 | -
CAISESVGQNTGELFF | TGTGCCATCAGTGAGTCAGTTGGACAGAACACCGGGGAGCTGTTTTTT | TRBJ2-2 | few | TRBV10-3 | -
CASTITGRNQPQHF | TGTGCCAGCACCATCACAGGGCGCAATCAGCCCCAGCATTTT | TRBJ1-5 | - | TRBV12-3/TRBV12-4 | -
CASSYSPLTGGNTEAFF | TGTGCCAGCAGTTACTCCCCCCTCACCGGTGGTAACACTGAAGCTTTCTTT | TRBJ1-1 | - | TRBV6-2/TRBV6-3 | -
CASSLAQTAGGPELFF | TGTGCCAGCAGCTTAGCGCAGACAGCGGGAGGTCCTGAGCTGTTTTTT | TRBJ2-2 | - | TRBV7-2 | TRBD2
CASSPGTGTSGKGQFF | TGTGCCAGCTCACCAGGAACCGGGACTAGCGGGAAAGGGCAGTTCTTC | TRBJ2-1 | - | TRBV18 | TRBD2
CSVVTLGVYNEQFF | TGCAGCGTTGTAACCCTAGGGGTTTACAATGAGCAGTTCTTC | TRBJ2-1 | few | TRBV29-1 | -
CASRQTGSMNTEAFF | TGCGCCAGCAGACAAACAGGATCCATGAACACTGAAGCTTTCTTT | TRBJ1-1 | - | TRBV5-1 | -
CASSYVAAGNTEAFF | TGTGCCAGCAGTTACGTGGCGGCGGGGAACACTGAAGCTTTCTTT | TRBJ1-1 | few | TRBV6-5 | -
CSARVSRVTGDLFF | TGCAGTGCTAGAGTCTCGCGGGTCACCGGGGACCTGTTTTTT | TRBJ2-2 | - | TRBV20-1 | -
CSVWNPGQHYEQYF | TGCAGCGTTTGGAACCCTGGACAGCACTACGAGCAGTACTTC | TRBJ2-7 | - | TRBV29-1 | -
CASGRLRAKNIQYF | TGTGCCAGCGGCAGGCTCCGAGCCAAAAACATTCAGTACTTC | TRBJ2-4 | - | TRBV6-1 | -
CASSRIAGSETQYF | TGTGCCAGCAGCCGGATAGCGGGTTCGGAGACCCAGTACTTC | TRBJ2-5 | few | TRBV3-1 | TRBD2
CASSLKFGSPLHF | TGTGCCAGCAGTTTAAAGTTTGGTTCACCCCTCCACTTT | TRBJ1-6 | - | TRBV28 | -
CASSSQKDRSNQPQHF | TGTGCCAGCAGTTCCCAGAAGGACCGTAGCAATCAGCCCCAGCATTTT | TRBJ1-5 | - | TRBV6-5 | -
CASSRTSGAATDTQYF | TGTGCCAGCAGCAGGACTAGCGGGGCAGCCACAGATACGCAGTATTTT | TRBJ2-3 | few | TRBV7-2 | TRBD2